The present T cell receptor (beta chain) was sequenced within a study of blood T cells in healthy people across ages. Roughly 9.5 milliliters of peripheral blood were drawn from each donor into EDTA-treated tubes. A note on this clonotype: Its antigen remains unknown.

A second PCR, run for about 7 to 12 cycles, used a sample-barcoded 5' primer plus a J-beta primer mix. Using its own MiXCR run on the 5' RACE reads, TCRdb lists one record per CDR3 protein. The sample lists around 650,000 distinct CDR3 sequences; roughly 43% were seen once. The V end was cut by 3 bases, the J end by 7 bases, with 13 bases between. This CDR3 is built from 13 residues. Overall study results and limits: Investigators treated diversity estimates from one million T cells as underestimates. PBMCs that were unsorted prevented a conclusive naive versus antigen-experienced comparison.

The TCR comes from a man at least 80 years old in good health. Material for sequencing was blood. The chain is built from TRBV12-3 or TRBV12-4 and TRBJ2-7, with D possibly being TRBD1 (5 bases). The CDR3 DNA follows: TGTGCCAGCAGTTTCGAGCAGGGCGATGAGCAGTACTTC. Its protein product is CASSFEQGDEQYF.